The 32 T cell receptor beta chains given below trace back to one sample, sequenced in a study of tissue T cells after allogeneic stem cell transplantation. Sequenced by immunoSEQ multiplex PCR; TCRdb stores in-frame clones only, minus some. The sample records approximately 7,600 clones, under 55% being singletons. Time point meaning: mouse harvest day 7 after allogeneic transplant. The graft held 10^6 splenic CD5+ T cells and 10^7 T-cell-depleted bone marrow cells. Material: gut tissue. Receptors were obtained from a female BALB/c mouse given C57BL/6 T cells with graft-versus-host disease after an allogeneic hematopoietic cell transplant.

About this clone: All gene names here are mouse names. The read halts 1 residue ahead of the CDR3 end, with the missing end drawn from the germline J gene. This chain links TRBV26 with TRBJ1-1, with D uncertain. The CDR3 is 11 amino acids. Germline-derived CDR1 and CDR2 are KGHPV and FQNQEV (reference sequence). Trimming stripped 5 bases from V and 0 bases from J, with 1 base between. The DNA read from the CDR3 is TGTGCCAGCAGTGCAAACACAGAAGTCTTC. Translating gives CASSANTEVF. The whole CDR3 sequence reads CASSANTEVFF.

Concerning this clone: These gene names are mouse names. CDR3 in amino acids: CASSLPGIQDTQYF. The covered CDR3 bases are TGTGCCAGCAGTCTGCCGGGGATCCAAGACACCCAGTAC. J is TRBJ2-5 and V is TRBV26, with D uncertain. The read ends 1 residue early relative to the CDR3; the germline J gene fills the gap. Germline CDR1 KGHPV, CDR2 FQNQEV (reference sequence). CDR3 length: 14 amino acids. Trimming took 2 bases from V and 2 from J, leaving 8 bases between them.

Comments on this clone: The gene names given are mouse names. The read is 1 residue too short to cover the CDR3 end, so that end is filled in from the germline J gene. The V and J genes are TRBV13-2 and TRBJ2-7; 11 nucleotides line up with TRBD2. V shed 5 bases, J shed 5 bases, and the junction held 3 bases outside the gene matches. This CDR3 is 13 amino acids long. Germline V CDR1 and CDR2: NNHNN, SYGAGS (reference sequence). CDR3 DNA, as far as it was read: TGTGCCAGCGGGAGACTGGGGGGGAATGAACAGTAC. It translates to CASGRLGGNEQY. The full CDR3 reads CASGRLGGNEQYF.

With regard to this clone: Each gene name is a mouse one. The read ends 1 residue before the CDR3 terminus; that terminus is restored from the germline J gene. This chain joins TRBV12-2 and TRBJ1-5; TRBD1 aligns across 7 bases. CDR1 and CDR2 from the germline V gene are SGHLS and HYDKME. The CDR3 has 14 amino acids. Unmatched junction bases numbered 2, after V lost 1 base and J lost 3 bases. CDR3 DNA (partial): TGTGCCAGCTCTCTGACAGGGTCCAACCAGGCTCCGCTT. It specifies CASSLTGSNQAPL. The whole CDR3 protein is CASSLTGSNQAPLF.

Note on this clone: The gene symbols are mouse symbols. The read ends 1 residue before the CDR3 terminus; that terminus is restored from the germline J gene. The genes are TRBV19 and TRBJ1-4, with D maybe TRBD1 (5 bases). V shed 2 bases and J shed 5 bases, with 10 bases lying between them. From germline, CDR1 is FNHDT and CDR2 SITEND (reference sequence). The CDR3 loop spans 14 amino acids. CDR3 residues: CASSMRGGNERLFF. CDR3 bases read: TGTGCCAGCAGTATGAGGGGAGGGAACGAAAGATTATTT.

Remarks on this clone: The gene symbols are mouse symbols. The read is 1 residue too short to cover the CDR3 end, so that end is filled in from the germline J gene. The chain couples TRBV16 to TRBJ2-5, with TRBD1 identical over 9 bases. Germline V gene sequence: CDR1 SGHSA, CDR2 FRNQAP. The CDR3 has 13 residues. J was trimmed by 4 bases and V by 4 bases; bases with no gene match: 0. The CDR3 bases that were read are TGTGCAAGCAGCTGGACAGGGGAAGACACCCAGTAC. It translates to CASSWTGEDTQY. The CDR3 reads in full as CASSWTGEDTQYF.

This clone was seen more than once but under ten times. Genes and germline come from the mouse. The sequence runs out 1 residue before the end of the CDR3; the remainder is reconstructed from the germline J gene. The chain employs TRBV23 and TRBJ2-3; the table's D call of TRBD1 was not tested on the DNA. Germline CDR1 reads KGHTA; CDR2 reads FQNQQP. The CDR3 has 15 amino acids. The DNA read from the CDR3 is TGCTCCAGCAGTGGCCGGGACAGGGGTGCAGAAACGCTGTAT. Its translation is CSSSGRDRGAETLY. The full CDR3 protein is CSSSGRDRGAETLYF.

A remark on this clone: Mouse gene names and germline throughout. The read finishes 1 residue shy of the CDR3 end, and the germline J gene is used to complete it. The V and J genes are TRBV2 and TRBJ2-4, with 8 positions matching TRBD2. V was clipped by 4 bases and J by 0 bases; unmatched bases: 6. This CDR3 comprises 16 residues. CDR1 and CDR2 (germline): LGHNA, YSYQKL. CDR3 DNA (partial): TGTGCCAGCAGCCCCGGGACTGGCTCTAGTCAAAACACCTTGTAC. This sequence encodes CASSPGTGSSQNTLY. The whole CDR3 protein reads CASSPGTGSSQNTLYF. Together with reference TRBV2 and TRBJ2-4, the CDR3 gives the full variable domain: DPKIIQKPKYLVAVTGSEKILICEQYLGHNAMYWYRQSAKKPLEFMFSYSYQKLMDNQTASSRFQPQSSKKNHLDLQITALKPDDSATYFCASSPGTGSSQNTLYFGAGTRLSVL.

Points on this clone: Genes and germline come from the mouse. The sequence runs out 1 residue before the end of the CDR3; the remainder is reconstructed from the germline J gene. The chain recombines TRBV3 with TRBJ2-2, with D tentatively TRBD1 or TRBD2 (5 bases each). CDR3 length: 15 residues. CDR1 SNHLY and CDR2 FYNGKV come from the germline V gene (reference sequence). Trimming left V 5 bases short and J 0 bases short, with 10 bases between. The CDR3 bases that were read are TGTGCCAGCAGCCTCGGGACGGCAAACACCGGGCAGCTCTAC. Its protein product is CASSLGTANTGQLY. The entire CDR3 protein reads CASSLGTANTGQLYF.

This clone occurred once. Genes and germline are mouse. The read is 1 residue too short to cover the CDR3 end, so that end is filled in from the germline J gene. The chain is built from TRBV14 and TRBJ1-4; D might be TRBD1 (5 bases). The V gene lost 0 bases and the J gene lost 6 bases, with 9 bases spanning the gap. CDR3 size: 14 residues. The V gene's germline CDR1 is SGHDT and CDR2 FRDEAV. Here the CDR3 reads CASSFWGGDERLFF. The CDR3 bases that were read are TGTGCCAGCAGTTTCTGGGGAGGGGACGAAAGATTATTT.

As to this clone: The listed genes are named as in mouse. The CDR3 extends 1 residue past the end of the read, so its final part is completed from the germline J gene. V usage is TRBV3 and J usage is TRBJ1-3, with D uncertain. The CDR3 totals 12 residues. CDR1 is SNHLY, CDR2 FYNGKV, per germline (reference sequence). V was shortened by 10 bases and J by 0 bases, with 7 bases between the two germline ends. This CDR3 is CATQNSGNTLYF. The sequenced CDR3 bases are TGTGCCACACAGAATTCTGGAAATACGCTCTAT.

On this clone: The gene names given are mouse names. The read halts 1 residue ahead of the CDR3 end, with the missing end drawn from the germline J gene. The rearrangement links TRBV26 to TRBJ1-3; D is uncertain. Per germline, CDR1 KGHPV and CDR2 FQNQEV (reference sequence). Trimming took 2 bases from V and 7 from J, leaving 6 bases between them. The CDR3 contains 12 residues. CDR3 DNA (partial): TGTGCCAGCAGTCTGAGGCAGAATACGCTCTAT. This translates into CASSLRQNTLY. The CDR3 in its entirety is CASSLRQNTLYF. Together with reference TRBV26 and TRBJ1-3, the CDR3 gives the full variable domain: NSKVIQTPRYLVKGQGQKAKMRCIPEKGHPVVFWYQQNKNNEFKFLINFQNQEVLQQIDMTEKRFSAECPSNSPCSLEIQSSEAGDSALYLCASSLRQNTLYFGEGSRLIVV.

This clone was seen a handful of times. Genes here carry mouse names. The observed sequence ends 1 residue before the CDR3 terminus, with the missing tail filled in from the germline J gene. The chain recombines TRBV15 with TRBJ2-1; 7 bases agree with TRBD1. The ends lost 3 bases at V and 1 base at J; junction bases unmatched: 0. Germline CDR1 and CDR2: SGHND and FRSKSL. The CDR3 consists of 14 residues. Incomplete CDR3 DNA: TGTGCCAGCAGTTTGACAGGGAACTATGCTGAGCAGTTC. It codes for CASSLTGNYAEQF. The entire CDR3 protein is CASSLTGNYAEQFF.

This clone ranks as medium-sized (0.01 to 0.1%). Mouse gene names and germline throughout. The read gets to within 1 residue of the CDR3 end, and the germline J gene fills in the rest. The chain employs TRBV14 and TRBJ1-2; no clear D. Trimming took 5 bases from V and 2 from J, leaving 4 bases between them. Germline V gene lookup returns CDR1 SGHDT and CDR2 FRDEAV. The CDR3 runs 11 residues. The part of the CDR3 DNA that was read is TGTGCCAGCAGCGAGAACTCCGACTACACC. This encodes CASSENSDYT. The entire CDR3 reads CASSENSDYTF. The variable domain in full, completed from reference TRBV14 and TRBJ1-2, reads EAGVTQSPRYAVLQEGQAVSFWCDPISGHDTLYWYQQPRDQGPQLLVYFRDEAVIDNSQLPSDRFSAVRPKGTNSTLKIQSAKQGDTATYLCASSENSDYTFGSGTRLLVI.

This clone was counted between two and nine times. All gene names here are mouse names. The DNA ends 1 residue before the CDR3 does, and the rest of the CDR3 is filled in from the germline J gene. The chain uses TRBV5 and TRBJ2-3; 11 bases are a match to TRBD2. V lost 2 bases, J lost 1 base, and 2 bases stayed unmatched. CDR3 length equals 16 residues. In germline, CDR1 is LGHNA, CDR2 YNLKQL (reference sequence). The sequenced CDR3 bases are TGTGCCAGCAGCCAAAGGGGACTGGGGGGTGCAGAAACGCTGTAT. Translation: CASSQRGLGGAETLY. The whole CDR3 protein reads CASSQRGLGGAETLYF.

Of note for this clone: Germline and genes: mouse. The missing CDR3 end, 1 residue past where the read stops, is filled in from the germline J gene. The V call is TRBV26, the J call TRBJ1-6, with D possibly being TRBD1 (6 bases). TRBJ1-6 belongs to the ORF category, with a function that is uncertain. This CDR3 is 13 amino acids long. The germline V gene has CDR1 KGHPV and CDR2 FQNQEV (reference sequence). Trimming removed 6 bases at V and 6 bases at J, with 9 bases between. CDR3 DNA, as far as it was read: TGTGCCAGCAGCCGGACAGCTAATTCGCCCCTCTAC. The encoded protein is CASSRTANSPLY. The full CDR3 sequence reads CASSRTANSPLYF.

Comments on this clone: The gene names given are mouse names. Read coverage stops 1 residue before the CDR3 terminus; the germline J gene supplies the remainder. The chain joins TRBV26 to TRBJ2-1, with D unresolved. Trimming removed 0 bases at V and 7 bases at J, with 13 bases between. From germline, CDR1 is KGHPV and CDR2 FQNQEV (reference sequence). This CDR3 comprises 15 residues. CDR3 DNA (partial): TGTGCCAGCAGTCTGTCGATGAGGGAATGGGCTGAGCAGTTC. This translates into CASSLSMREWAEQF. From start to end, the CDR3 is CASSLSMREWAEQFF.

To note about this clone: Here the gene names and germline are mouse. The read ends 1 residue before the CDR3 terminus; that terminus is restored from the germline J gene. The chain uses TRBV16 and TRBJ2-5, with D tentatively TRBD2 (7 bases). Per the germline V gene, CDR1 is SGHSA and CDR2 is FRNQAP. The CDR3 loop spans 16 amino acids. V shed 0 bases and J shed 2 bases, with 12 bases lying between them. The CDR3 DNA, read in part, is TGTGCAAGCAGCTTAGATAGAGGGGGGGGCCAAGACACCCAGTAC. Residues: CASSLDRGGGQDTQY. The CDR3 in its entirety is CASSLDRGGGQDTQYF.

This clone was detected only a few times. Gene names denote mouse genes. The CDR3 extends 1 residue past the end of the read, so its final part is completed from the germline J gene. V and J are TRBV23 and TRBJ2-7; TRBD2 is the table's D call and was not checked against the DNA. Germline V gives CDR1 KGHTA, CDR2 FQNQQP. The CDR3 consists of 14 residues. Here the CDR3 reads CSSSQSGGAGEQYF. Partial CDR3 DNA: TGCTCCAGCAGTCAATCTGGGGGGGCGGGAGAACAGTAC.

Of note for this clone: Gene labels here are mouse ones. The sequenced fragment ends 1 residue before the CDR3 boundary, so the rest is inferred from the germline J gene. This chain joins TRBV12-2 and TRBJ2-5; 7 positions match TRBD2. The germline CDR1 and CDR2 sequences are SGHLS and HYDKME. The CDR3 is 14 residues long. After removal of 2 bases from V and 0 bases from J, the junction contained 1 base not matched to a gene. CDR3 sequence: CASSPDWNQDTQYF. The DNA read from the CDR3 is TGTGCCAGCTCTCCGGACTGGAACCAAGACACCCAGTAC. Based on the CDR3 plus reference TRBV12-2 and TRBJ2-5, the full variable domain is NSGVVQSPRYIIKGKGERSILKCIPISGHLSVAWYQQTQGQELKFFIQHYDKMERDKGNLPSRFSVQQFDDYHSEMNMSALELEDSAVYFCASSPDWNQDTQYFGPGTRLLVL.

On this clone itself: Gene names denote mouse genes. The observed sequence ends 1 residue before the CDR3 terminus, with the missing tail filled in from the germline J gene. This CDR3 is also generated by other DNA sequences in the sample. J is TRBJ2-7 and V is TRBV26; 10 nucleotides match TRBD2. CDR1 is KGHPV and CDR2 is FQNQEV in the germline V gene (reference sequence). V dropped 6 bases and J dropped 4; count of bases not matched to a gene: 3. This CDR3 contains 13 residues. This chain's CDR3 is CASSRTGGYEQYF. CDR3 DNA, as far as it was read: TGTGCCAGCAGCAGGACTGGGGGTTATGAACAGTAC.

This clone was seen only a few times. Gene names denote mouse genes. The read ends 1 residue before the CDR3 terminus; that terminus is restored from the germline J gene. The chain employs TRBV16 and TRBJ2-7, with 12 bases lining up with TRBD2. CDR1 is SGHSA and CDR2 is FRNQAP in the germline V gene. The length of the CDR3 is 19 residues. Trimming at V came to 0 bases and at J to 0 bases, leaving 9 bases not matched to a gene. CDR3 amino acids: CASSLDRGLGGRSSYEQYF. The sequenced CDR3 bases are TGTGCAAGCAGCTTAGATAGGGGACTGGGGGGCAGGAGCTCCTATGAACAGTAC.

Concerning this clone: Each gene name is a mouse one. The observed sequence ends 1 residue before the CDR3 terminus, with the missing tail filled in from the germline J gene. The V call is TRBV19, the J call TRBJ2-1, with 11 bases aligning to TRBD1. The V gene's germline CDR1 is FNHDT and CDR2 SITEND (reference sequence). With 5 bases clipped from V and 9 bases from J, the junction kept 4 bases outside the gene matches. The CDR3 runs to 13 residues. The CDR3 loop reads CASSRDRGGEQFF. The part of the CDR3 DNA that was read is TGTGCCAGCAGCCGGGACAGGGGGGGTGAGCAGTTC.

A remark on this clone: The gene symbols are mouse symbols. The CDR3 end lies 1 residue beyond the end of the read and is filled in from the germline J gene. The chain has TRBV16 and TRBJ1-6; D is undetermined. TRBJ1-6 is assigned to the ORF class and has an uncertain function. The CDR3 consists of 13 residues. CDR1 is SGHSA and CDR2 is FRNQAP in the germline V gene. V dropped 4 bases and J dropped 5 bases, with 6 bases sitting between them. The CDR3 spells CASSWTDNSPLYF. The DNA read from the CDR3 is TGTGCAAGCAGCTGGACGGATAATTCGCCCCTCTAC.

Concerning this clone itself: The gene names here belong to mouse. The CDR3 end lies 1 residue beyond the end of the read and is filled in from the germline J gene. The same CDR3 also results from other DNA sequences found in this sample. The genes are TRBV16 and TRBJ1-1; D is unclear. The CDR3 extends over 12 amino acids. Germline V gives CDR1 SGHSA, CDR2 FRNQAP. With 0 bases removed from V and 2 bases from J, the gap between germline ends came to 1 base. The CDR3 spells CASSLDNTEVFF. The CDR3 bases that were read are TGTGCAAGCAGCTTAGATAACACAGAAGTCTTC.

In the case of this clone: These gene names are mouse names. The read stops 1 residue short of the end of the CDR3; the missing end is completed from the germline J gene. This CDR3 is also generated by other DNA sequences in the sample. The V and J genes are TRBV5 and TRBJ2-4; D uncertain. The CDR3 sequence is 14 residues long. Germline assignment: CDR1 LGHNA and CDR2 YNLKQL (reference sequence). V gave up 0 bases and J gave up 0 bases, with 4 bases separating them. CDR3 sequence: CASSQEGSQNTLYF. Partial CDR3 DNA: TGTGCCAGCAGCCAAGAGGGTAGTCAAAACACCTTGTAC.

This clone was observed a few times. Gene names and germline match the mouse. The read finishes 1 residue shy of the CDR3 end, and the germline J gene is used to complete it. The chain is built from TRBV26 and TRBJ2-4; D call uncertain. Trimming shortened V by 3 bases and J by 2 bases, and 3 bases separated the two germline ends. Germline values: CDR1 KGHPV, CDR2 FQNQEV (reference sequence). This CDR3 has 12 amino acids. The CDR3 is CASSLFQNTLYF. CDR3 bases read: TGTGCCAGCAGTCTCTTTCAAAACACCTTGTAC.

Turning to this clone: Germline and genes here are mouse. Read data end 1 residue before the CDR3 end; the end is taken from the germline J gene. V and J are TRBV26 and TRBJ2-2, with 10 bases that match TRBD1. With V trimmed by 6 bases and J by 4 bases, 2 bases remained unmatched. The CDR3 length is 14 residues. Germline V gene lookup returns CDR1 KGHPV and CDR2 FQNQEV (reference sequence). Partial CDR3 DNA: TGTGCCAGCAGGACAGGGGGCCGCACCGGGCAGCTCTAC. The encoded protein is CASRTGGRTGQLY. The CDR3 in full is CASRTGGRTGQLYF.

Worth noting for this clone: Germline and genes here are mouse. Here the CDR3 reads CASSLDWGYAEQFF. The CDR3 DNA, read in part, is TGTGCCAGCAGTCTGGACTGGGGGTATGCTGAGCAGTTC. The V call is TRBV26, the J call TRBJ2-1; 9 nucleotides agree with TRBD2. The CDR3 is cut off 1 residue early in the read; its end comes from the germline J gene. Losses at the gene ends were 2 bases for V and 4 bases for J; bases not matched to a gene: 0. Germline V gene sequence: CDR1 KGHPV, CDR2 FQNQEV (reference sequence). The CDR3 length is 14 residues. The whole variable domain, filled in from reference TRBV26 and TRBJ2-1, reads NSKVIQTPRYLVKGQGQKAKMRCIPEKGHPVVFWYQQNKNNEFKFLINFQNQEVLQQIDMTEKRFSAECPSNSPCSLEIQSSEAGDSALYLCASSLDWGYAEQFFGPGTRLTVL.

As concerns this clone: Gene names and germline refer to mouse. The read stops 1 residue short of the end of the CDR3; the missing end is completed from the germline J gene. V usage is TRBV12-2 and J usage is TRBJ2-1; TRBD1 matches at 9 bases. V trimming: 6 bases; J trimming: 4 bases; junction bases outside the gene matches: 6. This CDR3 spans 14 amino acids. Germline lookup yields CDR1 SGHLS and CDR2 HYDKME. The part of the CDR3 DNA that was read is TGTGCCAGCCCAACCGGGACAGGGTATGCTGAGCAGTTC. It specifies CASPTGTGYAEQF. The whole CDR3 protein reads CASPTGTGYAEQFF.

In the case of this clone: Gene names denote mouse genes. Coverage ceases 1 residue before the CDR3 finishes, and the germline J gene fills in the end. The V gene is TRBV15, the J gene TRBJ2-7; D is possibly TRBD1 (6 bases). V was shortened by 6 bases and J by 0 bases, with 9 bases between the two germline ends. The germline CDR1 and CDR2 sequences are SGHND and FRSKSL. The CDR3 is made up of 13 amino acids. The CDR3 DNA, read in part, is TGTGCCAGCAGGAGGGACAACTCCTATGAACAGTAC. Protein sequence: CASRRDNSYEQY. The entire CDR3 protein is CASRRDNSYEQYF.

This clone was recorded a few times. Each gene name is a mouse one. Coverage ceases 1 residue before the CDR3 finishes, and the germline J gene fills in the end. V and J are TRBV15 and TRBJ2-1; either TRBD1 or TRBD2 may fit D (5 bases each). The CDR3 extends over 13 amino acids. The V gene lost 3 bases and the J gene lost 2 bases, with 5 bases spanning the gap. CDR1 is SGHND and CDR2 is FRSKSL in the germline V gene. The CDR3 reads CASSLGDYAEQFF. The covered CDR3 bases are TGTGCCAGCAGTTTGGGGGACTATGCTGAGCAGTTC. Full variable domain (outside the CDR3, taken from reference TRBV15 and TRBJ2-1): DAGVTQTPRHEVAEKGQTIILKCEPVSGHNDLFWYRQTKIQGLELLSYFRSKSLMEDGGAFKDRFKAEMLNSSFSTLKIQPTEPKDSAVYLCASSLGDYAEQFFGPGTRLTVL.